The T cell receptor beta chain under discussion was sequenced for a study of post-analysis software for immune sequencing data. On the study more broadly: Included courses were relapsing-remitting and secondary progressive multiple sclerosis; progressive-relapsing multiple sclerosis was also included. Broader study findings: Patients showed TRBV5-6, TRBV5-1 and TRBV20-1 among five TRBV segments more frequent than in controls. Patients with multiple sclerosis recorded significantly lower normalized Chao1 diversity than controls, the study found. Under the F measure, samples that were prepared in one batch clustered strongly together.

Prepared TCR beta cDNA libraries contained unique molecular identifiers. With about 0.95 to 10 million T cells as the source, a few hundred thousand cDNA molecules resulted. TCRdb re-analysed the PCR reads in MiXCR, keeping a single row per CDR3 protein. There are hundreds of thousands of distinct CDR3 sequences in the sample; 40% to 50% occur only once, and around 1.7% lies in the top ten. Worth noting for this clonotype: Its antigen is not known.

This CDR3 is built from 16 residues. Sequenced input: blood. The rearrangement joins TRBV12-3 or TRBV12-4 to TRBJ2-7; TRBD2 agrees at 9 bases. The J call may be faulty, since TRBJ2-5 better matches the DNA end. This clonotype was obtained from a girl between 10 and 17 years old with multiple sclerosis. CDR3 bases: TGTGCCAGCAGTTTAGCCGGCGGGGGGGCCCTGGAGACCCAGTACTTC. It yields the protein CASSLAGGGALETQYF.